Shown below are 6 T cell receptor beta chains from a single sample sequenced in a study of blood T cell repertoires in COVID-19. Repertoires were generated with immunoSEQ multiplex PCR, while TCRdb's copy carries only in-frame clones and drops some. The table includes approximately 170,000 clones, about 87% detected once. What was sequenced was peripheral blood. Source of these receptors: a man in his 60s with acute or convalescent COVID-19.

V gene TRBV2 combines with J gene TRBJ1-4, with D possibly TRBD1 on 6 matching bases. The CDR3 loop spans 14 amino acids. Germline CDR1 and CDR2: SNHLY and FYNNEI. Trimming removed 3 bases at V and 6 bases at J, with 11 bases between. The CDR3 DNA follows: TGTGCCAGCAGTGAGGGAGGGGGTTATGAAAAACTGTTTTTT. Translating gives CASSEGGGYEKLFF.

The genes are TRBV10-3 and TRBJ2-1; 8 nucleotides agree with TRBD2. Trimming cost V 3 bases and J 15 bases; bases outside gene matches: 16. Germline-derived CDR1 and CDR2 are ENHRY and SYGVKD. There are 15 residues in the CDR3. The CDR3 DNA is TGTGCCATCAGTGATAATAATCTAGCGGGTGCATCAATGTTCTTC. Translation gives CAISDNNLAGASMFF.

The chain employs TRBV30 and TRBJ1-2, with TRBD1 identical over 8 bases. J gave up 8 bases and V 6 bases, and 14 bases lay outside the gene matches. Germline V gene data show CDR1 as GTSNPN and CDR2 as SVGIG (reference sequence). This CDR3 contains 14 residues. The chain's CDR3 is CACRLTDRVDGYTF. The CDR3 DNA is TGTGCCTGCCGCCTTACGGACAGGGTCGACGGCTACACCTTC.

This CDR3 is CASSQPGQGAFQPQHF. The CDR3 DNA is TGCGCCAGCAGCCAACCGGGACAGGGGGCTTTTCAGCCCCAGCATTTT. The chain is built from TRBV4-1 and TRBJ1-5; 12 nucleotides agree with TRBD1. From germline, CDR1 is MGHRA and CDR2 YSYEKL. The CDR3 loop spans 16 amino acids. The junction had 5 bases not matched to a gene; V was cut back by 2 bases and J by 6 bases.

The rearrangement uses TRBV6-5 and TRBJ2-2, with 7 bases identical to TRBD1. The CDR3 runs 14 residues. Trimming cost V 6 bases and J 2 bases; bases outside gene matches: 3. Germline lookup yields CDR1 MNHEY and CDR2 SVGAGI. CDR3 loop: CASRGDRNTGELFF. The CDR3, as DNA: TGTGCCAGCAGGGGGGACAGAAACACCGGGGAGCTGTTTTTT.

The rearrangement uses TRBV10-3 and TRBJ1-6; D may be TRBD1 (5 bases). CDR3 length: 13 residues. Trimming shortened V by 10 bases and J by 8 bases, and 15 bases separated the two germline ends. Germline V gene lookup returns CDR1 ENHRY and CDR2 SYGVKD. The CDR3, as DNA: TGTGCCACCCGAGGTGGGGGGGATTCACCCCTCCACTTT. Its translation: CATRGGGDSPLHF.